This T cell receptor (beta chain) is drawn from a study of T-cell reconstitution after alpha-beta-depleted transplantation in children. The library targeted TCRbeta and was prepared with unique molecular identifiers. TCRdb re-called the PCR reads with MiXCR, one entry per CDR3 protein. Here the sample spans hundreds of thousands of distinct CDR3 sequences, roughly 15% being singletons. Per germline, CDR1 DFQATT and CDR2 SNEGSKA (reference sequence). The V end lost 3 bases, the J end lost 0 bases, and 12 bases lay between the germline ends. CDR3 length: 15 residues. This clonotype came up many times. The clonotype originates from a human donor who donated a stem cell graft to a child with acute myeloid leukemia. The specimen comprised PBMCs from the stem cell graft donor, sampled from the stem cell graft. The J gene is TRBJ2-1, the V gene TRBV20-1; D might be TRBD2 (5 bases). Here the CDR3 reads CSASRTLSSYNEQFF. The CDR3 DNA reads TGCAGTGCTAGTCGGACTCTGAGCTCCTACAATGAGCAGTTCTTC.